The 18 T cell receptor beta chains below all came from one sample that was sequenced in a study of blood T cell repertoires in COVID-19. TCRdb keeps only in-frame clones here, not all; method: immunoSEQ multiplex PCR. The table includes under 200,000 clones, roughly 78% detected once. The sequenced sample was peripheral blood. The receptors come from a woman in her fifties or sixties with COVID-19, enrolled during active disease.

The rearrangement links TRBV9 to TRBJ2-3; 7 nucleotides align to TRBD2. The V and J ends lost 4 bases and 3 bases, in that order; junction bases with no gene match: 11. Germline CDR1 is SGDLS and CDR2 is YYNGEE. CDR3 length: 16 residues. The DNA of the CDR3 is TGTGCCAGCAGCCCTCAGTGGGACTACCAAACAGATACGCAGTATTTT. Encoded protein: CASSPQWDYQTDTQYF.

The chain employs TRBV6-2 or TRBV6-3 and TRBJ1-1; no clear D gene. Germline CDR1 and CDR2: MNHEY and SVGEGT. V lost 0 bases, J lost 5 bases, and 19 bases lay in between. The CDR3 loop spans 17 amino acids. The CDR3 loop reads CASSYSTRLGVVTEAFF. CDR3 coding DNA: TGTGCCAGCAGTTACTCGACCCGCCTAGGAGTGGTGACTGAAGCTTTCTTT.

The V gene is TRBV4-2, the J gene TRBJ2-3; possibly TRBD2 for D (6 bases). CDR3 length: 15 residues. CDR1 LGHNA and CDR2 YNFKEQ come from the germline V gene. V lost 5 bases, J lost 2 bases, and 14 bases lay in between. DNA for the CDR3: TGTGCCAGCAGCTGGCGGGATACCAACACAGATACGCAGTATTTT. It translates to CASSWRDTNTDTQYF.

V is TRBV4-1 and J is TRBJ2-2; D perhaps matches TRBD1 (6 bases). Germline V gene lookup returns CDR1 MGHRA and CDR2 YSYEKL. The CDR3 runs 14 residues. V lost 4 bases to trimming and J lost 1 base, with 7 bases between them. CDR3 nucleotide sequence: TGCGCCAGCAGCCCGGGACAGAACACCGGGGAGCTGTTTTTT. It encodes CASSPGQNTGELFF.

This CDR3 is CATRTGGMNTEAFF. For the CDR3, the DNA is TGTGCCACTAGGACAGGGGGCATGAACACTGAAGCTTTCTTT. The chain joins TRBV19 to TRBJ1-1, with TRBD1 matching over 11 bases. This CDR3 contains 14 residues. V lost 10 bases to trimming and J lost 0 bases; unmatched junction nucleotides: 4. CDR1 and CDR2 (germline): LNHDA, SQIVND (reference sequence).

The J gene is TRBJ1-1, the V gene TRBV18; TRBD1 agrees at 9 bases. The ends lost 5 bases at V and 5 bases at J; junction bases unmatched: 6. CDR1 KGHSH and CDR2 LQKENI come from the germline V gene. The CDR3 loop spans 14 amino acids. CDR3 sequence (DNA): TGTGCCAGCTCAGAAAACAGGGGGCAAACTGAAGCTTTCTTT. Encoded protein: CASSENRGQTEAFF. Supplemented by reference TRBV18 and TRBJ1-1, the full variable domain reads NAGVMQNPRHLVRRRGQEARLRCSPMKGHSHVYWYRQLPEEGLKFMVYLQKENIIDESGMPKERFSAEFPKEGPSILRIQQVVRGDSAAYFCASSENRGQTEAFFGQGTRLTVV.

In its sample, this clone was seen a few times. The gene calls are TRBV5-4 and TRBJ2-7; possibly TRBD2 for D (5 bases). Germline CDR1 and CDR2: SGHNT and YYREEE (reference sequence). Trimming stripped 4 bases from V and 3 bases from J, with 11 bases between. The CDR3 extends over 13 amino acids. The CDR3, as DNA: TGTGCCAGCAGCCGAACTAGGGACTACGAGCAGTACTTC. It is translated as CASSRTRDYEQYF.

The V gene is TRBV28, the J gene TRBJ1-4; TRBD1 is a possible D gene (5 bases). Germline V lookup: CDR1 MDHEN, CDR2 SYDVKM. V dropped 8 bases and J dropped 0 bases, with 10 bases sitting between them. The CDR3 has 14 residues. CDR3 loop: CASGTDATNEKLFF. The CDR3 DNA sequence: TGTGCCAGCGGGACTGACGCAACTAATGAAAAACTGTTTTTT.

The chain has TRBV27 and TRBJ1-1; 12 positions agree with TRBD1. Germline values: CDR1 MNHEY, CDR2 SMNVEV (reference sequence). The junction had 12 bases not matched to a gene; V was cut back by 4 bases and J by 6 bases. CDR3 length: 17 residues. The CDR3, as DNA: TGTGCCAGCAGTTCAACTCGGGACAGGGGGCTGAGGTCTGAAGCTTTCTTT. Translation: CASSSTRDRGLRSEAFF.

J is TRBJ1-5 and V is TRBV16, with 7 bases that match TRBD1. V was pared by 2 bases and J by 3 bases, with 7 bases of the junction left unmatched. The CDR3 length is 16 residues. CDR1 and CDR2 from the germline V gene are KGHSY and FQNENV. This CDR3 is CASSQTPRGDNQPQHF. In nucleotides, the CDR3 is TGTGCCAGCAGCCAAACCCCCAGGGGGGACAATCAGCCCCAGCATTTT.

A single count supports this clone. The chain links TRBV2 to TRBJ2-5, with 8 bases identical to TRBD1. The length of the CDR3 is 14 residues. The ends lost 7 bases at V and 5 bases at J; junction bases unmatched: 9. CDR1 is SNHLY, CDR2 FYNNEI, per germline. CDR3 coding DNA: TGTGCCAGCACCCCCGGCAGGGGGCTGGAGACCCAGTACTTC. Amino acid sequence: CASTPGRGLETQYF.

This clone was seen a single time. CDR3 nucleotides: TGCAGTGCTAGTCGCAGGGTTGGCACCGGGGAGCTGTTTTTT. Its translation: CSASRRVGTGELFF. The V and J genes are TRBV20-1 and TRBJ2-2; tentative D call: TRBD1 (5 bases). Germline V gene data show CDR1 as DFQATT and CDR2 as SNEGSKA (reference sequence). The CDR3 consists of 14 residues. V lost 3 bases, J lost 4 bases, and 12 bases lay in between.

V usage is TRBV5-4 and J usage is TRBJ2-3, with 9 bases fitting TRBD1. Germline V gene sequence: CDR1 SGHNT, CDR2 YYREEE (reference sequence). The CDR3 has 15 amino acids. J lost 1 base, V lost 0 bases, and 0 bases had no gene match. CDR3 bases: TGTGCCAGCAGCTTGGGACAGGGGGGCACAGATACGCAGTATTTT. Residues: CASSLGQGGTDTQYF.

The CDR3 region is CASRAGSADTQYF. The DNA for the CDR3 is TGTGCCAGCAGAGCCGGTAGCGCAGATACGCAGTATTTT. The J gene is TRBJ2-3, the V gene TRBV28; D perhaps matches TRBD2 (5 bases). The CDR3 spans 13 residues. From germline, CDR1 is MDHEN and CDR2 SYDVKM. Trimming stripped 6 bases from V and 4 bases from J, with 11 bases between.

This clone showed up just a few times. For the CDR3, the DNA is TGTGCCAGTAGTATAGGCGGGGGTACTGAAGCTTTCTTT. Amino acid sequence: CASSIGGGTEAFF. The rearrangement joins TRBV19 to TRBJ1-1; possible D gene TRBD1, 5 bases. Trimming stripped 1 base from V and 5 bases from J, with 8 bases between. This CDR3 has 13 residues. CDR1 and CDR2 (germline): LNHDA, SQIVND (reference sequence).

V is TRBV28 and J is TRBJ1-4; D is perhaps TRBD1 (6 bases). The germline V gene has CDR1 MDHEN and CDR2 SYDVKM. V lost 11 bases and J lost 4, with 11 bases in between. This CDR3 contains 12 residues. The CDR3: CACAGVNEKLFF. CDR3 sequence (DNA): TGTGCCTGTGCAGGGGTTAATGAAAAACTGTTTTTT.

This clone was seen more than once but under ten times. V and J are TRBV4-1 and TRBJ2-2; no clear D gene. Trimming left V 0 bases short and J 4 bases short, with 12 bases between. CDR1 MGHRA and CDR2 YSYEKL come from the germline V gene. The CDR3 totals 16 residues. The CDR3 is CASSQDQFGFTGELFF. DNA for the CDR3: TGCGCCAGCAGCCAAGATCAGTTCGGGTTCACCGGGGAGCTGTTTTTT.

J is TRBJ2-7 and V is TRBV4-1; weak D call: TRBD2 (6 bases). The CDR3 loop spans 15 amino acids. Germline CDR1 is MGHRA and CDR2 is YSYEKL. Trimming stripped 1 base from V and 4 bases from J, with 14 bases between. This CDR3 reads CASSQGRDSQYEQYF. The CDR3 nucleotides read TGCGCCAGCAGCCAAGGCCGGGACTCGCAGTACGAGCAGTACTTC.